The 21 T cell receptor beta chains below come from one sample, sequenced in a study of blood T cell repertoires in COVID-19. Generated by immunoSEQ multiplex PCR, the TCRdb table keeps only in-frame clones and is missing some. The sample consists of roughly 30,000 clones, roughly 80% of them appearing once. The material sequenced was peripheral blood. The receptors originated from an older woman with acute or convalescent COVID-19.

The CDR3 protein is CAWSVQGPDTQYF. The CDR3, as DNA: TGTGCCTGGAGTGTACAGGGGCCAGATACGCAGTATTTT. The chain has TRBV30 and TRBJ2-3, with TRBD1 matching 7 bases. CDR1 and CDR2 from the germline V gene are GTSNPN and SVGIG (reference sequence). The trim removed 0 bases at V and 4 bases at J, leaving 1 base unmatched. This CDR3 has 13 residues. The full variable domain, with the rest looked up from reference TRBV30 and TRBJ2-3, is SQTIHQWPATLVQPVGSPLSLECTVEGTSNPNLYWYRQAAGRGLQLLFYSVGIGQISSEVPQNLSASRPQDRQFILSSKKLLLSDSGFYLCAWSVQGPDTQYFGPGTRLTVL.

CDR3: CAWTDRGWTEAFF. CDR3 DNA: TGTGCCTGGACTGACAGGGGATGGACTGAAGCTTTCTTT. This sequence joins TRBV30 and TRBJ1-1; 8 bases align to TRBD1. The V segment lost 4 bases and the J segment 5 bases; nucleotides outside the gene matches: 6. CDR1 and CDR2 from the germline V gene are GTSNPN and SVGIG (reference sequence). This CDR3 contains 13 residues. Filled out from reference TRBV30 and TRBJ1-1, the complete variable domain reads SQTIHQWPATLVQPVGSPLSLECTVEGTSNPNLYWYRQAAGRGLQLLFYSVGIGQISSEVPQNLSASRPQDRQFILSSKKLLLSDSGFYLCAWTDRGWTEAFFGQGTRLTVV.

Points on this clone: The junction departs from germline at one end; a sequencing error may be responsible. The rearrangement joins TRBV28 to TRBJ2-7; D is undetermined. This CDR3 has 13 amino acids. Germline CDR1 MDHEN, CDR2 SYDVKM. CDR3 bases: TGTGCCAGCAGTCTATGGGAACTACGCGAGCAGTACTTC. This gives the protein CASSLWELREQYF. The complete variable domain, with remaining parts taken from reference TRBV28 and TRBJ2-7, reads DVKVTQSSRYLVKRTGEKVFLECVQDMDHENMFWYRQDPGLGLRLIYFSYDVKMKEKGDIPEGYSVSREKKERFSLILESASTNQTSMYLCASSLWELREQYFGPGTRLTVT.

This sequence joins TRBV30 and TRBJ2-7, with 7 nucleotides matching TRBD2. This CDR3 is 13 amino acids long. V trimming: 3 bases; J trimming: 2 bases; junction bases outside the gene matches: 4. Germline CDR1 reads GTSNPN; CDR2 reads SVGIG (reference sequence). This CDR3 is CAWSGGGTYEQYF. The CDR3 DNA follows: TGTGCCTGGAGCGGCGGGGGAACCTACGAGCAGTACTTC.

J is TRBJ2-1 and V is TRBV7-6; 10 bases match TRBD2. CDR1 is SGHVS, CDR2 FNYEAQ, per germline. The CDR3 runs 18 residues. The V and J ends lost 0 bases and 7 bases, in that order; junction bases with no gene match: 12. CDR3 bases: TGTGCCAGCAGCTTAGCGATACCGGGGACTAGCGCTTTAAATGAGCAGTTCTTC. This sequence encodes CASSLAIPGTSALNEQFF.

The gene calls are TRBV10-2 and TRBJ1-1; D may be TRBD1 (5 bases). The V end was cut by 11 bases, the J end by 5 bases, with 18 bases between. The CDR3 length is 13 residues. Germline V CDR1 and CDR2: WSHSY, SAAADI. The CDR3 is CAGTMGPGTEAFF. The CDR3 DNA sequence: TGCGCCGGGACTATGGGCCCCGGGACTGAAGCTTTCTTT.

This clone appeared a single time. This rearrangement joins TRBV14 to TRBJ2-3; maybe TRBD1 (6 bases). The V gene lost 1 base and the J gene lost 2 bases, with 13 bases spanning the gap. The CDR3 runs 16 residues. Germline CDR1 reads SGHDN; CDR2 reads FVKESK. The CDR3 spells CASSQGDRPLTDTQYF. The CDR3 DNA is TGTGCCAGCAGCCAAGGCGACAGGCCACTCACAGATACGCAGTATTTT.

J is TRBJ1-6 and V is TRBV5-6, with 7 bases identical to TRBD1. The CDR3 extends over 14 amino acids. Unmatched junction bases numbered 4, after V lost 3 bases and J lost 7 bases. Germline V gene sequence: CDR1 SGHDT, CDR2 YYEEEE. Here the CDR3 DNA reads TGTGCCAGCAGCTGGGACAGAGAAAATTCACCCCTCCACTTT. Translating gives CASSWDRENSPLHF.

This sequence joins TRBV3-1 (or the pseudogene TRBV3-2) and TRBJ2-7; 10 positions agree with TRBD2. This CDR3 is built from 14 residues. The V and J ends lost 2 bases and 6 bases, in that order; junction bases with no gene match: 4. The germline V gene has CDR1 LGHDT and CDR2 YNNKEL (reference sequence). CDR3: CASSQSGGAVEQYF. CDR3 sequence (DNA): TGTGCCAGCAGCCAAAGCGGGGGGGCTGTCGAGCAGTACTTC.

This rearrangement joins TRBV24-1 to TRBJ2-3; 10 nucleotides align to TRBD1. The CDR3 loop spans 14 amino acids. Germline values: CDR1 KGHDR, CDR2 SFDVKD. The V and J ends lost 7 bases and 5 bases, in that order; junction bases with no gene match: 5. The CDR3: CATRGQGVLDTQYF. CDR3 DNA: TGTGCCACCAGAGGACAGGGGGTTTTAGATACGCAGTATTTT.

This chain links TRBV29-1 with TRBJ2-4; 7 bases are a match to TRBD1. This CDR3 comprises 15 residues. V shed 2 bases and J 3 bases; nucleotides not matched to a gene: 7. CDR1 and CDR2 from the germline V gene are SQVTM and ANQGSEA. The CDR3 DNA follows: TGCAGCGTTGAATTCACAAGGGACAGCAAAAACATTCAGTACTTC. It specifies CSVEFTRDSKNIQYF.

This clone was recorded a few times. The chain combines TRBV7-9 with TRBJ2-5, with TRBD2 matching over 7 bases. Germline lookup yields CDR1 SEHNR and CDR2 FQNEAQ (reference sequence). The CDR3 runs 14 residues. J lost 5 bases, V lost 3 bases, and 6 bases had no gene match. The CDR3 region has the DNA TGTGCCAGCAGCTTTCAAGCGGGGCAGGAGACCCAGTACTTC. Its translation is CASSFQAGQETQYF.

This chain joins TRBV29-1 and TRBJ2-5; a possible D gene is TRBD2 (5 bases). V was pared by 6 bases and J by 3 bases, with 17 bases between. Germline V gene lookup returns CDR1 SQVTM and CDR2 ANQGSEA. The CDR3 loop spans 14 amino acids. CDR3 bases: TGCAGCGTAGCACCGGGCTCCGGGAAAGAGACCCAGTACTTC. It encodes CSVAPGSGKETQYF.

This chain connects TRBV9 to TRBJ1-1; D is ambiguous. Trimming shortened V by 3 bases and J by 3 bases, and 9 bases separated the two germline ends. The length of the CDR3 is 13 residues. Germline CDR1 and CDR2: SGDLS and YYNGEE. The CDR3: CASSASTYTEAFF. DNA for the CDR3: TGTGCCAGCAGCGCCTCGACTTACACTGAAGCTTTCTTT.

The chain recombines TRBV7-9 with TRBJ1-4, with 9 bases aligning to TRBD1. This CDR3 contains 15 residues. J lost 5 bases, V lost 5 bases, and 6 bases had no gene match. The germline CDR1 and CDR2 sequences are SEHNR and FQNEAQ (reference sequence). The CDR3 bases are TGTGCCAGCAGCACGGACAGGGGTCGGAATGAAAAACTGTTTTTT. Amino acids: CASSTDRGRNEKLFF. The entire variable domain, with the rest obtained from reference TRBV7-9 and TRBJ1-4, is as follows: DTGVSQNPRHKITKRGQNVTFRCDPISEHNRLYWYRQTLGQGPEFLTYFQNEAQLEKSRLLSDRFSAERPKGSFSTLEIQRTEQGDSAMYLCASSTDRGRNEKLFFGSGTQLSVL.

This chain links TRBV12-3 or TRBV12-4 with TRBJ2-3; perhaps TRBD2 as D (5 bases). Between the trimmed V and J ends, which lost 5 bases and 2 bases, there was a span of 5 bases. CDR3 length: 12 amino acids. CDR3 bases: TGTGCCAGCAGTCGGGACACAGATACGCAGTATTTT. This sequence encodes CASSRDTDTQYF.

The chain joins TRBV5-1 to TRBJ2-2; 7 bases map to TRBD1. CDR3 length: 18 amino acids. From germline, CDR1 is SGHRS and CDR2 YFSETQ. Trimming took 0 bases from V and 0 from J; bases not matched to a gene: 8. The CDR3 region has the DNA TGCGCCAGCAGCTTGGCGGCGGCAGGGACAGCGAACACCGGGGAGCTGTTTTTT. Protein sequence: CASSLAAAGTANTGELFF. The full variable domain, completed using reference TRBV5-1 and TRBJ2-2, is KAGVTQTPRYLIKTRGQQVTLSCSPISGHRSVSWYQQTPGQGLQFLFEYFSETQRNKGNFPGRFSGRQFSNSRSEMNVSTLELGDSALYLCASSLAAAGTANTGELFFGEGSRLTVL.

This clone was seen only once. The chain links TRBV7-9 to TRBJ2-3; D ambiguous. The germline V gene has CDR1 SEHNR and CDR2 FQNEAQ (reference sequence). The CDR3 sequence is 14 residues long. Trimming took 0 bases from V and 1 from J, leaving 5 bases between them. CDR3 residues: CASSLARGTDTQYF. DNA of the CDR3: TGTGCCAGCAGCTTAGCTCGGGGCACAGATACGCAGTATTTT.

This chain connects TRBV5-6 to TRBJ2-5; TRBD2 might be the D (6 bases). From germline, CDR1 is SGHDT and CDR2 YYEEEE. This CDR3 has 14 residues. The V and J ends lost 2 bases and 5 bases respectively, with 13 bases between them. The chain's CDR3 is CASSLYLGGETQYF. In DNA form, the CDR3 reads TGTGCCAGCAGCTTATATCTTGGGGGGGAGACCCAGTACTTC.

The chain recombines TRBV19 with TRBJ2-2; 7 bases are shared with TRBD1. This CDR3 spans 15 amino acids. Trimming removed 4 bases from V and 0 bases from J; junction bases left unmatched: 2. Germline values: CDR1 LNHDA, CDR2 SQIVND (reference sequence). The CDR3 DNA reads TGTGCCAGTAGTACGACAGGGACGAACACCGGGGAGCTGTTTTTT. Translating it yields CASSTTGTNTGELFF.

The CDR3 here is CASSQGRTEAFF. The CDR3 region has the DNA TGTGCCAGCAGCCAGGGGAGGACTGAAGCTTTCTTT. The chain couples TRBV3-1 (or the pseudogene TRBV3-2) to TRBJ1-1; D is unresolved. V shed 3 bases and J shed 5 bases, with 7 bases lying between them. The CDR3 has 12 residues. Germline V lookup: CDR1 LGHDT, CDR2 YNNKEL (reference sequence).